Listed below are T cell receptor beta chains from one sample, sequenced in a study of Graves' ophthalmopathy and Graves' hyperthyroidism. Via MiXCR, TCRdb re-called the multiplex PCR reads, giving one row per CDR3 protein. The data show almost 400,000 distinct CDR3 sequences, 18% seen once. The sequencing sample was made of peripheral blood. All receptors come from a woman aged 18 to 35 with Graves' ophthalmopathy. CDR3s include the opening cysteine and the closing phenylalanine or tryptophan. The order of the fields is D gene, V gene, clone size, J gene, CDR3 DNA, CDR3 protein. D genes are given only for firm matches. Expanded clones get a size class; other rows say once, few or many, or leave the size out.

D gene: TRBD2
V gene: TRBV11-2
clone size: few
J gene: TRBJ2-4
CDR3 DNA: TGTGCCAGCAGCTTAGATTCTGGCGGGAGGCCACTTCCTTCGTTCTTC
CDR3 protein: CASSLDSGGRPLPSFF

D gene: TRBD1
V gene: TRBV11-3
clone size: many
J gene: TRBJ2-7
CDR3 DNA: TGTGCCAGCAGCTTTGGTTGGGGGGACAGGGGCTACGAGCAGTACTTC
CDR3 protein: CASSFGWGDRGYEQYF

D gene: TRBD2
V gene: TRBV2
clone size: many
J gene: TRBJ2-7
CDR3 DNA: TGTGCCAGCAGTGCAGCTAGCGGGGCGAGTGGGGAGCAGTACTTC
CDR3 protein: CASSAASGASGEQYF

D gene: NA
V gene: TRBV20-1
clone size: many
J gene: TRBJ2-5
CDR3 DNA: TGCAGTGCGAACAGGGAATCAGAGACCCAGTACTTC
CDR3 protein: CSANRESETQYF

D gene: NA
V gene: TRBV15
clone size: many
J gene: TRBJ1-1
CDR3 DNA: TGTGCCACCAGCCGGGGGGGGGGCACTGAAGCTTTCTTT
CDR3 protein: CATSRGGGTEAFF

D gene: NA
V gene: TRBV15
clone size: NA
J gene: TRBJ2-7
CDR3 DNA: TGTGCCACCAGCAGAGAAGGGGGAGTCTACGAGCAGTACTTC
CDR3 protein: CATSREGGVYEQYF

D gene: NA
V gene: TRBV11-2
clone size: many
J gene: TRBJ2-2
CDR3 DNA: TGTGCCAGCAGCTTACGTTCAGACAACACCGGGGAGCTGTTTTTT
CDR3 protein: CASSLRSDNTGELFF

D gene: TRBD2
V gene: TRBV7-3
clone size: many
J gene: TRBJ2-3
CDR3 DNA: TGTGCCAGCAGACTAGCGGGAGGTACAGATACGCAGTATTTT
CDR3 protein: CASRLAGGTDTQYF

D gene: NA
V gene: TRBV6-2/TRBV6-3
clone size: once
J gene: TRBJ1-6
CDR3 DNA: TGTGCCAGCAGTTACCGGCGACAAACCTATAATTCACCCCTCCACTTT
CDR3 protein: CASSYRRQTYNSPLHF

D gene: NA
V gene: TRBV12-3/TRBV12-4
clone size: NA
J gene: TRBJ1-1
CDR3 DNA: TGTGCCAGCACTCGCGCCGGGATTAACACTGAAGCTTTCTTT
CDR3 protein: CASTRAGINTEAFF

D gene: NA
V gene: TRBV15
clone size: many
J gene: TRBJ2-5
CDR3 DNA: TGTGCCACCAGCAGAGATAGTGACAGCGGAGAGACCCAGTACTTC
CDR3 protein: CATSRDSDSGETQYF

D gene: NA
V gene: TRBV6-1
clone size: many
J gene: TRBJ1-2
CDR3 DNA: TGTGCCAGCAGCTCAGACAGGTCGTGGGGCTATGGCTACACCTTC
CDR3 protein: CASSSDRSWGYGYTF

D gene: NA
V gene: TRBV6-1
clone size: NA
J gene: TRBJ2-7
CDR3 DNA: TGTGCCAGCAGGTCCGTACAGGGAACCTACGAGCAGTACTTC
CDR3 protein: CASRSVQGTYEQYF

D gene: TRBD1
V gene: TRBV29-1
clone size: many
J gene: TRBJ1-2
CDR3 DNA: TGCAGCGTTGTGACAGGGGAGAAAGGCTTCTATGGCTACACCTTC
CDR3 protein: CSVVTGEKGFYGYTF

D gene: TRBD2
V gene: TRBV5-1
clone size: many
J gene: TRBJ2-5
CDR3 DNA: TGCGCCAGCAGCTTGGATAGCGGGGCGTACCAAGAGACCCAGTACTTC
CDR3 protein: CASSLDSGAYQETQYF

D gene: TRBD1
V gene: TRBV27
clone size: many
J gene: TRBJ1-2
CDR3 DNA: TGTGCCAGCAGTTTGGACAGGCACTATGGCTACACCTTC
CDR3 protein: CASSLDRHYGYTF

D gene: TRBD1
V gene: TRBV30
clone size: many
J gene: TRBJ1-2
CDR3 DNA: TGTGCCTGGAGTGTAGGGACAGGGGGCGCCGGATATGGCTACACCTTC
CDR3 protein: CAWSVGTGGAGYGYTF

D gene: NA
V gene: TRBV6-5
clone size: many
J gene: TRBJ2-7
CDR3 DNA: TGTGCCAGCGGTTACTCCGGACAGAATTACGAGCAGTACTTC
CDR3 protein: CASGYSGQNYEQYF

D gene: NA
V gene: TRBV5-1
clone size: many
J gene: TRBJ2-6
CDR3 DNA: TGCGCCAGCAGCCCAAAGACAGGGGCCAACGTCCTGACTTTC
CDR3 protein: CASSPKTGANVLTF

D gene: NA
V gene: TRBV7-3
clone size: NA
J gene: TRBJ2-5
CDR3 DNA: TGTGCCAGCAGCCCCGGGAGCCTTATTGAGGGAGAGACCCAGTACTTC
CDR3 protein: CASSPGSLIEGETQYF

D gene: NA
V gene: TRBV30
clone size: many
J gene: TRBJ1-1
CDR3 DNA: TGTGCCTGGAGTGCGAGGGAGGGGATGAACACTGAAGCTTTCTTT
CDR3 protein: CAWSAREGMNTEAFF

D gene: TRBD1
V gene: TRBV6-2/TRBV6-3
clone size: many
J gene: TRBJ1-1
CDR3 DNA: TGTGCCAGCACCCTACGACCCCAGGGGGCGTTAACTTTCTTT
CDR3 protein: CASTLRPQGALTFF